These 10 T cell receptor beta chains share one sample of origin, sequenced in a study of cytomegalovirus exposure and HLA in healthy donors. A multiplex PCR was run with 60 Vbeta primers and 13 Jbeta primers. Using immunoSEQ multiplex PCR, the repertoire was profiled, and TCRdb retains in-frame clones only, with some absent. This sample has under 200,000 clones, with under 80% found just once. Sequenced material: PBMCs. All receptors derive from a man in his forties in good health and CMV-seronegative.

This clone was observed a handful of times. This chain connects TRBV19 to TRBJ1-6; 9 bases agree with TRBD1. Germline loops: CDR1 LNHDA, CDR2 SQIVND (reference sequence). This CDR3 has 14 residues. V dropped 6 bases and J dropped 9; count of bases not matched to a gene: 6. CDR3 amino acids: CASSRDRVSSPLHF. In nucleotides, the CDR3 is TGTGCCAGTAGCCGGGACAGGGTTAGTTCACCCCTCCACTTT.

The V call is TRBV7-6, the J call TRBJ1-1, with a possible D match to TRBD1 (6 bases). The CDR3 contains 14 residues. Germline-derived CDR1 and CDR2 are SGHVS and FNYEAQ. V was clipped by 1 base and J by 4 bases, with 10 bases between them. CDR3 nucleotide sequence: TGTGCCAGCAGCTTAGGAGCAGGGGTCACTGAAGCTTTCTTT. The encoded protein is CASSLGAGVTEAFF.

J is TRBJ2-1 and V is TRBV29-1, with 12 bases fitting TRBD2. This CDR3 contains 14 residues. The germline V gene has CDR1 SQVTM and CDR2 ANQGSEA. J lost 6 bases, V lost 4 bases, and 4 bases had no gene match. The CDR3 DNA is TGCAGCGTTGGGGGACTAGCGGGCGGCAATGAGCAGTTCTTC. Translation: CSVGGLAGGNEQFF.

Only one count was recorded for this clone. This chain joins TRBV19 and TRBJ1-1, with D possibly being TRBD1 (6 bases). Trimming shortened V by 7 bases and J by 0 bases, and 9 bases separated the two germline ends. CDR1 and CDR2 (germline): LNHDA, SQIVND (reference sequence). There are 13 residues in the CDR3. The CDR3 is CASMGALNTEAFF. DNA for the CDR3: TGTGCCAGTATGGGGGCTTTGAACACTGAAGCTTTCTTT.

This chain links TRBV6-1 with TRBJ1-4; TRBD1 aligns across 9 bases. The trim removed 9 bases at V and 4 bases at J, leaving 6 bases unmatched. The CDR3 spans 14 residues. CDR1 and CDR2 from the germline V gene are MNHNS and SASEGT. The CDR3 spells CASGGQGFNEKLFF. For the CDR3, the DNA is TGTGCCAGTGGGGGACAGGGATTTAATGAAAAACTGTTTTTT.

This chain links TRBV7-6 with TRBJ1-4; D unresolved. V shed 3 bases and J shed 0 bases, with 14 bases lying between them. Germline CDR1 is SGHVS and CDR2 is FNYEAQ. The CDR3 totals 17 residues. The CDR3 nucleotides are TGTGCCAGCAGCTTTTCGGGATCTTTTACAACTAATGAAAAACTGTTTTTT. Translated: CASSFSGSFTTNEKLFF.

The rearrangement joins TRBV6-1 to TRBJ1-1, with 10 bases that match TRBD1. The CDR3 is 16 amino acids. Germline V CDR1 and CDR2: MNHNS, SASEGT. Losses at the gene ends were 4 bases for V and 4 bases for J; bases not matched to a gene: 9. CDR3 protein: CASSANTGTGVTEAFF. The CDR3 DNA reads as TGTGCCAGCAGTGCAAACACCGGGACAGGGGTCACTGAAGCTTTCTTT.

The rearrangement uses TRBV7-8 and TRBJ2-2; D unclear. From germline, CDR1 is SGHVS and CDR2 FQNEAQ. V gave up 1 base and J gave up 6 bases, with 9 bases separating them. The CDR3 has 14 residues. This CDR3 reads CASSLVSRAGELFF. CDR3 nucleotides: TGTGCCAGCAGCTTAGTTTCCCGGGCCGGGGAGCTGTTTTTT.

This rearrangement joins TRBV25-1 to TRBJ2-7; the match to TRBD1 covers 8 bases. After removal of 2 bases from V and 6 bases from J, the junction contained 6 bases not matched to a gene. CDR1 is MGHDK and CDR2 is SYGVNS in the germline V gene. The CDR3 spans 14 residues. The CDR3 reads CASSERGTGGEQYF. CDR3 DNA: TGTGCCAGCAGTGAAAGGGGTACAGGGGGCGAGCAGTACTTC.

The chain carries TRBV12-5 and TRBJ1-2; 10 bases line up with TRBD1. V lost 1 base, J lost 9 bases, and 8 bases stayed unmatched. The CDR3 loop spans 15 amino acids. Germline CDR1 is LGHNT and CDR2 is FRNRAP. CDR3 nucleotide sequence: TGTGCTAGTGGTTTGGGGGGGACAGGGGAACATAGCTACACCTTC. This translates into CASGLGGTGEHSYTF. The whole variable domain, remainder taken from reference TRBV12-5 and TRBJ1-2, is DARVTQTPRHKVTEMGQEVTMRCQPILGHNTVFWYRQTMMQGLELLAYFRNRAPLDDSGMPKDRFSAEMPDATLATLKIQPSEPRDSAVYFCASGLGGTGEHSYTFGSGTRLTVV.